This T cell receptor beta chain is drawn from a study of CD8 T cells in Susac syndrome. Overall study context: Intravenous immunoglobulin alone or corticosteroids were being given to patients with Susac syndrome at blood draw, unless they were therapy-naive.

An amount of RNA that ranged from 0.5 to 1 ug was reverse transcribed with random hexamers. Via MiXCR, TCRdb re-called the immunoSEQ multiplex PCR reads, giving one row per CDR3 protein. The sample lists over 130,000 distinct CDR3 sequences, 95% seen once, with roughly 0.14% in the top ten. The patients with Susac syndrome were individuals who fulfilled the recently defined diagnostic criteria for disease that was either definite or probable. It was negative isolation that provided the CD8+ and CD4+ T cells, whereas TEMRA cells were enriched by FACS. Note on this clonotype: The antigen remains unidentified. The junction and the germline gene differ at one end; a read error may be behind it.

This CDR3 is 14 amino acids long. CDR1 and CDR2 (germline): MDHEN, SYDVKM. Study-level points and caveats: The CD4+ T cell repertoires in Susac syndrome were not clonally expanded.

The receptor's source is a human donor with Susac syndrome. The sequenced sample consisted of CD4+ T cells from PBMCs. The chain is built from TRBV28 and TRBJ1-2; 7 nucleotides agree with TRBD1. CDR3 sequence: CASSLLGGRKGYTF. The CDR3 region has the DNA TGTGCCAGCAGCTTATTAGGGGGCAGAAAGGGCTACACCTTC.